Listed here are 21 T cell receptor beta chains from one sample, sequenced in a study of blood T cell repertoires in COVID-19. The protocol was immunoSEQ multiplex PCR, while the TCRdb copy is restricted to in-frame clones and leaves out a portion. The table lists some 97,000 clones, about 90% of them singletons, with approximately 7% in the top ten. Sequenced input: peripheral blood. Receptors originate from a man in his thirties or forties in a cohort sampled during active COVID-19.

This chain links TRBV5-1 with TRBJ1-2, with 12 bases matching TRBD1. Germline-derived CDR1 and CDR2 are SGHRS and YFSETQ. J was trimmed by 6 bases and V by 4 bases; bases with no gene match: 7. This CDR3 spans 15 amino acids. The CDR3 DNA sequence: TGCGCCAGCAGCACGGGACAGGGGGCAGTGGATGGCTACACCTTC. Its protein is CASSTGQGAVDGYTF.

The rearrangement uses TRBV12-5 and TRBJ1-1; D may be TRBD1 (6 bases). The CDR3 extends over 16 amino acids. Trimming removed 0 bases from V and 4 bases from J, with 15 bases in between. Germline values: CDR1 LGHNT, CDR2 FRNRAP. The CDR3 protein is CASGLVHQGLSTEAFF. Here the CDR3 DNA reads TGTGCTAGTGGTTTGGTACATCAGGGGTTGAGCACTGAAGCTTTCTTT.

Note on this clone: Different DNA sequences within this sample yield the same CDR3. V usage is TRBV5-4 and J usage is TRBJ1-3; a possible D gene is TRBD1 (6 bases). Per the germline V gene, CDR1 is SGHNT and CDR2 is YYREEE (reference sequence). This CDR3 contains 15 residues. With 0 bases removed from V and 0 bases from J, the gap between germline ends came to 7 bases. For the CDR3, the DNA is TGTGCCAGCAGCTTGGGGACAGACTCTGGAAACACCATATATTTT. Encoded protein: CASSLGTDSGNTIYF.

The chain uses TRBV5-5 and TRBJ2-4, with TRBD2 as a possible D gene (6 bases). Germline V gene lookup returns CDR1 SGHKS and CDR2 YYEKEE (reference sequence). V was cut by 0 bases and J by 5 bases, with 9 bases left in between. The CDR3 consists of 14 residues. The CDR3 loop reads CASSLAWGENIQYF. The CDR3 nucleotides are TGTGCCAGCAGCTTGGCCTGGGGGGAAAACATTCAGTACTTC.

This chain uses TRBV20-1 with TRBJ1-2; D call uncertain. The CDR3 runs 13 residues. V gave up 3 bases and J gave up 6 bases, with 14 bases separating them. Germline CDR1 is DFQATT and CDR2 is SNEGSKA (reference sequence). The CDR3 nucleotides are TGCAGTGCTAGTTCGGAGGTCAGACATGGCTACACCTTC. Amino acids: CSASSEVRHGYTF.

This clone was seen just once. The chain joins TRBV6-6 to TRBJ1-1; 7 nucleotides align to TRBD1. The CDR3 loop spans 15 amino acids. Trimming cost V 6 bases and J 1 base; bases outside gene matches: 8. CDR1 is MNHNY, CDR2 SVGAGI, per germline (reference sequence). CDR3 bases: TGTGCCAGCAGCAACCTCTGGACAGGGAACACTGAAGCTTTCTTT. Its translation is CASSNLWTGNTEAFF.

This chain joins TRBV7-9 and TRBJ1-5; TRBD1 might be the D (6 bases). V was cut by 1 base and J by 5 bases, with 18 bases left in between. The CDR3 is 17 amino acids. Looked up from germline, CDR1 is SEHNR and CDR2 is FQNEAQ (reference sequence). The CDR3 is CASSLVRGWVEDQPQHF. The CDR3, as DNA: TGTGCCAGCAGCTTAGTCAGGGGTTGGGTAGAAGATCAGCCCCAGCATTTT.

Only one count was recorded for this clone. This rearrangement joins TRBV7-2 to TRBJ2-3; 10 positions match TRBD2. Germline CDR1 is SGHTA and CDR2 is FQGNSA. This CDR3 comprises 16 residues. Germline trimming cut 3 bases from V and 9 bases from J; bases unmatched to any gene: 12. DNA for the CDR3: TGTGCCAGCAGCTTCCAGAGTAGCGGGGGGTCGGACACGCAGTATTTT. It specifies CASSFQSSGGSDTQYF.

V and J are TRBV19 and TRBJ2-5; D gene uncertain. This CDR3 region has 14 residues. Germline loops: CDR1 LNHDA, CDR2 SQIVND (reference sequence). V was trimmed by 3 bases and J by 4 bases, leaving 12 bases between them. The CDR3 is CASSIHRFTETQYF. In nucleotides, the CDR3 is TGTGCCAGTAGTATCCACCGGTTCACAGAGACCCAGTACTTC.

This chain joins TRBV5-4 and TRBJ2-3; TRBD2 agrees at 12 bases. The CDR3 covers 18 residues. Trimming removed 5 bases from V and 2 bases from J; junction bases left unmatched: 12. Germline CDR1 SGHNT, CDR2 YYREEE (reference sequence). The CDR3 nucleotides are TGTGCCAGCAGTTCTGGCGGACTAGCGGGGAACCCCACAGATACGCAGTATTTT. Translating gives CASSSGGLAGNPTDTQYF.

The chain links TRBV7-2 to TRBJ1-1, with 7 positions matching TRBD1. Germline V gene sequence: CDR1 SGHTA, CDR2 FQGNSA. CDR3 length equals 13 residues. The junction had 8 bases not matched to a gene; V was cut back by 4 bases and J by 9 bases. The CDR3 reads CASSSTGEGKAFF. The CDR3 DNA reads TGTGCCAGCAGCTCCACAGGGGAAGGGAAAGCTTTCTTT.

The chain carries TRBV27 and TRBJ2-7; TRBD1 aligns across 7 bases. This CDR3 is built from 15 residues. Per the germline V gene, CDR1 is MNHEY and CDR2 is SMNVEV (reference sequence). Trimming at V came to 5 bases and at J to 2 bases, leaving 9 bases not matched to a gene. Here the CDR3 reads CASSPLLTGTYEQYF. The CDR3 nucleotides are TGTGCCAGCAGTCCCCTACTGACAGGGACCTACGAGCAGTACTTC.

The rearrangement uses TRBV18 and TRBJ1-2; 7 bases fit TRBD1. CDR1 KGHSH and CDR2 LQKENI come from the germline V gene. This CDR3 region has 12 residues. The V segment lost 6 bases and the J segment 8 bases; nucleotides outside the gene matches: 6. The CDR3 DNA reads as TGTGCCAGCTCCCGGGACAGTGGGGGCTACACCTTC. Its protein is CASSRDSGGYTF.

The V and J genes are TRBV3-1 (or the pseudogene TRBV3-2) and TRBJ1-2; D ambiguous. CDR1 is LGHDT, CDR2 YNNKEL, per germline (reference sequence). The CDR3 has 15 residues. V was trimmed by 4 bases and J by 1 base, leaving 13 bases between them. CDR3 in amino acids: CASSPRHLRNYGYTF. The CDR3, as DNA: TGTGCCAGCAGCCCGAGACATTTACGTAACTATGGCTACACCTTC.

Only a few counts were recorded for this clone. The rearrangement links TRBV12-5 to TRBJ1-5; 7 bases match TRBD1. Per germline, CDR1 LGHNT and CDR2 FRNRAP. V gave up 4 bases and J gave up 1 base; unmatched junction bases: 7. The CDR3 totals 16 residues. CDR3 amino acids: CASGSTGFGSNQPQHF. CDR3 coding DNA: TGTGCTAGTGGTTCGACAGGGTTTGGGAGCAATCAGCCCCAGCATTTT. The full variable domain, in which reference TRBV12-5 and TRBJ1-5 provide the parts outside the CDR3, is DARVTQTPRHKVTEMGQEVTMRCQPILGHNTVFWYRQTMMQGLELLAYFRNRAPLDDSGMPKDRFSAEMPDATLATLKIQPSEPRDSAVYFCASGSTGFGSNQPQHFGDGTRLSIL.

The chain combines TRBV7-9 with TRBJ2-5; weak D call: TRBD2 (6 bases). The CDR3 is 13 amino acids. Germline CDR1 reads SEHNR; CDR2 reads FQNEAQ (reference sequence). The ends were cut back, 8 bases at V and 2 bases at J, with 12 bases in the middle. The CDR3 DNA is TGTGCCAGCTCAGTGCGGGAACAAGAGACCCAGTACTTC. This codes for CASSVREQETQYF.

The genes are TRBV9 and TRBJ1-4; D is unresolved. Between the trimmed V and J ends, which lost 0 bases and 8 bases, there was a span of 14 bases. Germline V gene lookup returns CDR1 SGDLS and CDR2 YYNGEE. This CDR3 has 15 residues. DNA of the CDR3: TGTGCCAGCAGCGTAGGCGGGAAGGGCGGCGAAAAACTGTTTTTT. It translates to CASSVGGKGGEKLFF.

This clone has a single count. This chain links TRBV5-4 with TRBJ2-1; D is possibly TRBD2 (6 bases). The CDR3 totals 15 residues. V was clipped by 4 bases and J by 4 bases, with 15 bases between them. Germline lookup yields CDR1 SGHNT and CDR2 YYREEE (reference sequence). The CDR3 spells CASSPGTAQYNEQFF. The CDR3 DNA is TGTGCCAGCAGCCCCGGGACTGCACAATACAATGAGCAGTTCTTC.

This chain uses TRBV29-1 with TRBJ2-7, with 8 bases aligning to TRBD1. This CDR3 is 13 amino acids long. Germline CDR1 SQVTM, CDR2 ANQGSEA. The V and J ends lost 3 bases and 6 bases, in that order; junction bases with no gene match: 7. The CDR3 reads CSVEDRAHGEQYF. The DNA of the CDR3 is TGCAGCGTTGAGGACAGGGCCCACGGCGAGCAGTACTTC.

This rearrangement joins TRBV7-2 to TRBJ2-3; D not resolved. Looked up from germline, CDR1 is SGHTA and CDR2 is FQGNSA. V lost 5 bases and J lost 9, with 9 bases in between. The CDR3 contains 11 residues. The CDR3 spells CASSPETTQYF. In nucleotides, the CDR3 is TGTGCCAGCAGCCCCGAGACAACGCAGTATTTT.

As to this clone: Likely a read error: the CDR3 ends without its conserved phenylalanine or tryptophan. The DNA is omitted, as the CDR3 cannot be located on it reliably, and the CDR3 follows TCRdb's listing. This sequence joins TRBV7-4 and TRBJ1-4; the DNA was not used to check the table's D call, TRBD1. CDR1 and CDR2 (germline): SGHVT, SQSDAQ. The CDR3 has 10 residues if both end residues are counted. This CDR3 reads CASSLCLDRD.